This T cell receptor (beta chain) was captured in a study of blood T cell repertoires in COVID-19 (dated by TCRdb to 2020 to 2021). Broadly, across the study: The collaborator samples originated in the United States, Italy and Spain and spanned the acute and convalescent phases of COVID-19. The material from the prospective study consisted of cDNA or gDNA derived from T cells, B-cell-depleted T cells, or PBMCs. Subjects who had been exposed to COVID-19, were actively infected with it, or had recovered from it provided the deeply sampled blood TCRbeta repertoires that made up the dataset. The repertoires were made available in a free public database intended to serve as a resource for research on the immune response to SARS-CoV-2. The samples were drawn from two sources: the first 160 participants of the ongoing ImmuneRACE study, and 1,254 subjects contributed by 6 global collaborators. The sample metadata nearly always contained a de-identified subject ID, COVID-19 status, age in years and sex. HLA class I and class II types, where available, came from metadata supplied by the sample provider rather than from assay-based typing.

Participants in the prospective study were aged about 18 to 95 years, lived in 20 to 25 United States geographic areas, and enrolled through a virtual design. In the prospective study, cohorts were assigned on the basis of participant-reported clinical history obtained from a screening survey and a study questionnaire. Recovered participants in ImmuneRACE Cohort 3 were defined by two consecutive negative NP/OP PCR tests, clearance by a healthcare professional, or resolution of symptoms. In the prospective study, mobile phlebotomists collected whole blood, serum and a nasopharyngeal or oropharyngeal swab from each participant. Prospective study participants could optionally give additional blood draws and questionnaires over an approximately two-month period. Blood samples from the prospective study were shipped frozen or at room temperature prior to DNA extraction. Points the paper makes about the study in general: The quantity of clinical and demographic metadata differed by source and by participant and was supplied without curation.

The CDR3 runs 15 amino acids, cysteine and phenylalanine included. Only the CDR3 region is kept as DNA, spanning 45 bases read in frame from base 1. Trimming takes 1 base from V and 0 bases from J, and the germline ends sit 6 bases apart. For CDR1 and CDR2, the germline V gene lists SGHNT and YENEEA. TCRbeta CDR3 regions were amplified from genomic DNA using the immunoSEQ Assay, a bias-controlled multiplex PCR. The published analysis was carried out like this. The number of nucleated cells in each sample was estimated by amplification of reference gene primers within the assay. To quantify the absolute abundance of each unique TCRbeta CDR3 rearrangement, sequence reads were collapsed and filtered. For each sample, productive Simpson clonality was calculated as the square root of Simpson's diversity index over productive rearrangements. In its TCRdb copy, this immuneACCESS table keeps in-frame sequences only and misses some clones. Where compared with another copy, unresolved V genes explain less than half of these, and the others have no known cause. The V and J calls and the clone size are those of that table, but D and trimming were determined from the DNA. In all, the sample holds 430,000 or so clones, and around nine tenths of those were seen once. Approximately 1.8% of the sample comes from the top ten.

The table lists this clone with a few counts. The target of this receptor is not known. No per-base quality is available; no much larger clone lies one base away. This clonotype originated in a middle-aged woman who had recovered from COVID-19. The chain was built from TRBV11-3 and TRBJ2-2; too little of a D gene remains to name it. Specimen: PBMCs or T cells enriched from blood (not recorded which). The CDR3 protein is CASSLVSANTGELFF. The sequence in DNA is TGTGCCAGCAGCTTAGTATCGGCGAACACCGGGGAGCTGTTTTTT.